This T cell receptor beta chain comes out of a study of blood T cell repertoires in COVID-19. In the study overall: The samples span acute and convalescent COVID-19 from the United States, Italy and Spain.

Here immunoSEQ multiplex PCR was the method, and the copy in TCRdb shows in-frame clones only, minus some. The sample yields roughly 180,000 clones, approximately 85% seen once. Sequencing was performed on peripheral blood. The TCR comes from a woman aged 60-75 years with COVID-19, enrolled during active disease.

CDR3 sequence (DNA): TGTGCCAGCAGGCGGACGGACAGGGCTGACACTGAAGCTTTCTTT. It is translated as CASRRTDRADTEAFF. V gene TRBV6-5 combines with J gene TRBJ1-1; 8 nucleotides match TRBD1. Germline CDR1 is MNHEY and CDR2 is SVGAGI. Germline trimming cut 6 bases from V and 3 bases from J; bases unmatched to any gene: 9. CDR3 length: 15 amino acids.